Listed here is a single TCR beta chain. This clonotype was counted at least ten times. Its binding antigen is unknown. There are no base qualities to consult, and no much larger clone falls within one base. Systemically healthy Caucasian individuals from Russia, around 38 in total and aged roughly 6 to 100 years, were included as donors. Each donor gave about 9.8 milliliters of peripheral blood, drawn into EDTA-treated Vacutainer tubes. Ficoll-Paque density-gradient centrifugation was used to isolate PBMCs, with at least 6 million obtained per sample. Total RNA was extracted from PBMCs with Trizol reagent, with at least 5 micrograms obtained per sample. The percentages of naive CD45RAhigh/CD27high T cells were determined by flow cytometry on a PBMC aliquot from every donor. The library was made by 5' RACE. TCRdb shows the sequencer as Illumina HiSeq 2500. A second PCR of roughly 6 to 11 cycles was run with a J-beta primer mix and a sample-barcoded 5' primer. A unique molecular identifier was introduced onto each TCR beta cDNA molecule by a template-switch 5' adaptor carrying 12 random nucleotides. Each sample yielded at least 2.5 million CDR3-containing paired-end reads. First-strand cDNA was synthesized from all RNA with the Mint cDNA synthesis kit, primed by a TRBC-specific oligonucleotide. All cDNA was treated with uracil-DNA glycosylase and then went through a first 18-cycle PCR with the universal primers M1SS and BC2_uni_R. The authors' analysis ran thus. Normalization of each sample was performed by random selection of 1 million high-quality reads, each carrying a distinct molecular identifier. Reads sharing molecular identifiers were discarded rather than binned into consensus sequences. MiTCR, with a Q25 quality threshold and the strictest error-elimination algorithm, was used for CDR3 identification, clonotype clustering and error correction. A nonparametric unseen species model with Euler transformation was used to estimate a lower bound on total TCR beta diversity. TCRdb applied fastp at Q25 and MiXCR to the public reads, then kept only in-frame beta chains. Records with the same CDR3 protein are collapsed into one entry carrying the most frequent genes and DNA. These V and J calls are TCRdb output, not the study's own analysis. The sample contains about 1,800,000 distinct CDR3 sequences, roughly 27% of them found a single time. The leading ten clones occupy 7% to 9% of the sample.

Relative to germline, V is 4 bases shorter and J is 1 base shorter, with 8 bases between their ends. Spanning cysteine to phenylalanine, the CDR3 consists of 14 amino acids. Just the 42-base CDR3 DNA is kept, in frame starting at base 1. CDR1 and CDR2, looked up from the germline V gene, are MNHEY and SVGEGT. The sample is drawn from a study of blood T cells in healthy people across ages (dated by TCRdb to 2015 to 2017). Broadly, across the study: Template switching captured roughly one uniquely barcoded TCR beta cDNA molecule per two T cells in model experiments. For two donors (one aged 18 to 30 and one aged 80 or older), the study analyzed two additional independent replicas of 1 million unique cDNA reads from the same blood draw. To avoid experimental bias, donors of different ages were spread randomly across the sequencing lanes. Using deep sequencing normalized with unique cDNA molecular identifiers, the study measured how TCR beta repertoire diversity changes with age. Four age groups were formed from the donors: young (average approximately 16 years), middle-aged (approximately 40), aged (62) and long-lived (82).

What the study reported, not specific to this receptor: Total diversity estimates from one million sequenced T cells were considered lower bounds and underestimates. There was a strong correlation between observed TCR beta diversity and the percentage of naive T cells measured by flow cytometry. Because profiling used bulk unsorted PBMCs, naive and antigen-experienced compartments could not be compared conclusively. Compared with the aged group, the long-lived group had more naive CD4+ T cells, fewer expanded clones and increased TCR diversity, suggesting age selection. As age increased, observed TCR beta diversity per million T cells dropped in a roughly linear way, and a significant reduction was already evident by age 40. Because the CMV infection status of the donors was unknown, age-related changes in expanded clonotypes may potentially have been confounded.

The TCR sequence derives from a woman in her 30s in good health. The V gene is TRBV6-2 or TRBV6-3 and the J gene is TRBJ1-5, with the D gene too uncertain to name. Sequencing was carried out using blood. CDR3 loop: CASSSAVSNQPQHF. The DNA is TGTGCCAGCAGTTCAGCGGTGAGCAATCAGCCCCAGCATTTT.